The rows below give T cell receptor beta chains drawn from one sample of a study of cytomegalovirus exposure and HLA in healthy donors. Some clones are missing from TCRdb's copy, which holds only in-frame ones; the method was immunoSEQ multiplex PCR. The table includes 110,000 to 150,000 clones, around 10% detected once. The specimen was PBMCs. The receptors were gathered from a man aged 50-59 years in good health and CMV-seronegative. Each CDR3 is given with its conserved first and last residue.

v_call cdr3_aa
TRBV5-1 CASSSLGGIDQPQHF
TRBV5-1 CASSLYPGAKETQYF
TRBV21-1 CASSALGQGPSGNTIYF
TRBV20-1 CSAGRGEAFF
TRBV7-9 CASSLGSGAYGYTF
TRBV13 CASSYGTSGGAVTDTQYF
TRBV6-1 CASSDTGGWNEQFF
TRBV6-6 CASSKGQGSTDTQYF
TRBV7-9 CASSLGGGTQVPQHF
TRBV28 CASIAGSEGKRGYTF
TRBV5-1 CASSLQVPSTDTQYF
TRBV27 CASRAGGNGNTIYF
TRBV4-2 CASSQAPYEQYF
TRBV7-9 CASSPTELGKNIQYF
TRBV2 CASSVGYARAEAFF
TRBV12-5 CASGLAFEGGMNTEAFF
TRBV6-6 CASSWDGLEGAFF
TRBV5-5 CASSFGTLSNQPQHF
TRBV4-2 CASSPSGTSGSWEQYF
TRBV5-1 CASSRSRDSGNTIYF
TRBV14 CASSPRQGRPMLLYSNQPQHF
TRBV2 CARTQGPGSGNTIYF
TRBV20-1 CSARDRGELFF
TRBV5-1 CASSLNGVNTEAFF
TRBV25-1 CASSTTGRAAEGYTF
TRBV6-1 CASSEASSGNYGYTF
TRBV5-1 CASIGTSYNEQFF
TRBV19 CASSIDGAVRYTEAFF
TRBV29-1 CSAGGTGTYEAFF
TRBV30 CAWSVGGEQYF
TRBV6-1 CASSAFRDMNTEAFF
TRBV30 CAWSVGGVLTDTQYF
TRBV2 CASSVQGAVYGYTF
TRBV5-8 CASSLSGFEQYF
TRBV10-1 CASSERGAGELFF
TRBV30 CAWSLRYEQYF
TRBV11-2 CASSPGQLSTDTQYF
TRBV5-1 CASSLVSGVSYEQYF
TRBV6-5 CASSNLGGHSYEQYF